These T cell receptor beta chains were read from a single sample in a study of cytomegalovirus exposure and HLA in healthy donors. Libraries were prepared by immunoSEQ multiplex PCR; TCRdb keeps only in-frame clonotypes and omits some of them. The sample includes about 160,000 clones, less than 90% seen only once; the top ten take 5% to 7%. The sequenced material came from PBMCs. Receptors originate from a woman between 25 and 40 years old in good health and CMV-seronegative. Each CDR3 is given with its conserved first and last residue. The D gene is left open where the match is weak. Not every row has a clone size; where given, it reads once, few, many or a size class.

j_gene: TRBJ2-1
d_gene: TRBD2
abundance: -
v_gene: TRBV7-9
len: 15
CDR3nt: TGTGCCAGCAGCCCGAAAACCGGGAGGCGGAATGAGCAGTTCTTC
CDR3aa: CASSPKTGRRNEQFF

j_gene: TRBJ2-1
d_gene: -
abundance: -
v_gene: TRBV30
len: 11
CDR3nt: TGTGCCTGGATCCAAAACAATGAGCAGTTCTTC
CDR3aa: CAWIQNNEQFF

j_gene: TRBJ1-5
d_gene: -
abundance: -
v_gene: TRBV4-3
len: 17
CDR3nt: TGCGCCAGCAGCCAAGATTGGGCCGTGATTAGCAATCAGCCCCAGCATTTT
CDR3aa: CASSQDWAVISNQPQHF

j_gene: TRBJ1-1
d_gene: TRBD1
abundance: -
v_gene: TRBV7-9
len: 17
CDR3nt: TGTGCCAGCAGCCCACCGAGGACAGGGGGCATGGGCACTGAAGCTTTCTTT
CDR3aa: CASSPPRTGGMGTEAFF

j_gene: TRBJ2-7
d_gene: TRBD2
abundance: -
v_gene: TRBV5-4
len: 15
CDR3nt: TGTGCCAGCAGCTTGGGAGGGACTAGTCTTTACGAGCAGTACTTC
CDR3aa: CASSLGGTSLYEQYF

j_gene: TRBJ2-7
d_gene: -
abundance: -
v_gene: TRBV13
len: 15
CDR3nt: TGTGCCAGCAGCATCGGCCGGGCAGCGGTCTACGAGCAGTACTTC
CDR3aa: CASSIGRAAVYEQYF

j_gene: TRBJ1-3
d_gene: -
abundance: -
v_gene: TRBV6-1
len: 15
CDR3nt: TGTGCCAGCAGTGTGGTACAGGGTTCTGGAAACACCATATATTTT
CDR3aa: CASSVVQGSGNTIYF

j_gene: TRBJ1-5
d_gene: TRBD1
abundance: -
v_gene: TRBV19
len: 14
CDR3nt: TGTGCCAGTAGTATAGCCAGGGGGCTTCAGCCCCAGCATTTT
CDR3aa: CASSIARGLQPQHF

j_gene: TRBJ1-6
d_gene: -
abundance: -
v_gene: TRBV4-1
len: 13
CDR3nt: TGCGCCAGCAGCCAAGACCTTAATTCACCCCTCCACTTT
CDR3aa: CASSQDLNSPLHF

j_gene: TRBJ2-5
d_gene: TRBD1
abundance: -
v_gene: TRBV5-4
len: 14
CDR3nt: TGTGCCAGCAGCTTGGTAGGGACAGAAGAGACCCAGTACTTC
CDR3aa: CASSLVGTEETQYF

j_gene: TRBJ1-6
d_gene: TRBD1
abundance: -
v_gene: TRBV6-5
len: 14
CDR3nt: TGTGCCAGCAGGACCGGGACAGGCGGCTCACCCCTCCACTTT
CDR3aa: CASRTGTGGSPLHF

j_gene: TRBJ1-5
d_gene: -
abundance: -
v_gene: TRBV7-2
len: 15
CDR3nt: TGTGCCAGCAGCTTAGTGGGACACCCCGGACAGCCCCAGCATTTT
CDR3aa: CASSLVGHPGQPQHF

j_gene: TRBJ2-4
d_gene: TRBD2
abundance: once
v_gene: TRBV9
len: 18
CDR3nt: TGTGCCAGCAGCGTAGTAGCGGGGGATTCCCTAGCCAAAAACATTCAGTACTTC
CDR3aa: CASSVVAGDSLAKNIQYF

j_gene: TRBJ1-1
d_gene: -
abundance: once
v_gene: TRBV5-6
len: 15
CDR3nt: TGTGCCAGCAGCTCAGGTAGTAGTATGAACACTGAAGCTTTCTTT
CDR3aa: CASSSGSSMNTEAFF

j_gene: TRBJ2-5
d_gene: TRBD1
abundance: few
v_gene: TRBV7-9
len: 14
CDR3nt: TGTGCCAGCAGCTGGGGGGACAGGGAGGAGACCCAGTACTTC
CDR3aa: CASSWGDREETQYF

j_gene: TRBJ1-2
d_gene: -
abundance: few
v_gene: TRBV2
len: 13
CDR3nt: TGTGCCAGCAGTGGTAGGGAGTTAGATGGCTACACCTTC
CDR3aa: CASSGRELDGYTF

j_gene: TRBJ2-1
d_gene: TRBD2
abundance: -
v_gene: TRBV28
len: 17
CDR3nt: TGTGCCAGCAGTTTGACACGGACTAGCGGGAGGGCCAATGAGCAGTTCTTC
CDR3aa: CASSLTRTSGRANEQFF

j_gene: TRBJ2-2
d_gene: -
abundance: -
v_gene: TRBV29-1
len: 16
CDR3nt: TGCAGCGTTGTCGAAAATAGGGGGACGAACACCGGGGAGCTGTTTTTT
CDR3aa: CSVVENRGTNTGELFF

j_gene: TRBJ1-1
d_gene: -
abundance: -
v_gene: TRBV9
len: 14
CDR3nt: TGTGCCAGCAGCGTAAGTCTCAGGAACACTGAAGCTTTCTTT
CDR3aa: CASSVSLRNTEAFF

j_gene: TRBJ2-6
d_gene: -
abundance: -
v_gene: TRBV27
len: 15
CDR3nt: TGTGCCAGCAGACGTCTGGGCTCTGGGGCCAACGTCCTGACTTTC
CDR3aa: CASRRLGSGANVLTF

j_gene: TRBJ1-6
d_gene: -
abundance: -
v_gene: TRBV4-3
len: 16
CDR3nt: TGCGCCAGCAGCCAAGATAGGACAACCTATAATTCACCCCTCCACTTT
CDR3aa: CASSQDRTTYNSPLHF

j_gene: TRBJ1-1
d_gene: -
abundance: -
v_gene: TRBV27
len: 17
CDR3nt: TGTGCCAGCAGTTTATCGGTCCCGGTTACGGTGAACACTGAAGCTTTCTTT
CDR3aa: CASSLSVPVTVNTEAFF

j_gene: TRBJ1-1
d_gene: TRBD1
abundance: -
v_gene: TRBV4-2
len: 13
CDR3nt: TGTGCCAGCAGCCAAGGGACAGGGGGTGAGTCTTTCTTT
CDR3aa: CASSQGTGGESFF

j_gene: TRBJ2-1
d_gene: -
abundance: once
v_gene: TRBV7-9
len: 16
CDR3nt: TGTGCCAGCAGCTTAGTGGTGACAGGTTACTACAATGAGCAGTTCTTC
CDR3aa: CASSLVVTGYYNEQFF

j_gene: TRBJ1-2
d_gene: -
abundance: -
v_gene: TRBV5-1
len: 14
CDR3nt: TGCGCCAGCAGCTTATTCGGGGGCGCAGGTGGCTACACCTTC
CDR3aa: CASSLFGGAGGYTF

j_gene: TRBJ1-1
d_gene: -
abundance: -
v_gene: TRBV4-3
len: 15
CDR3nt: TGCGCCAGCAGCCAGGTCCTGGGGCCGAACACTGAAGCTTTCTTT
CDR3aa: CASSQVLGPNTEAFF

j_gene: TRBJ2-3
d_gene: -
abundance: -
v_gene: TRBV30
len: 15
CDR3nt: TGTGCCCTCCCTTGGCCGGGCTCCAGGTTGGATACGCAGTATTTT
CDR3aa: CALPWPGSRLDTQYF

j_gene: TRBJ2-3
d_gene: TRBD2
abundance: -
v_gene: TRBV30
len: 16
CDR3nt: TGTGCCTGGAGTCCGGGACTAGCGGGGGACACAGATACGCAGTATTTT
CDR3aa: CAWSPGLAGDTDTQYF

j_gene: TRBJ1-2
d_gene: -
abundance: -
v_gene: TRBV19
len: 14
CDR3nt: TGTGCCAGTAGTTACGCAGGGGTTGGCTATGGCTACACCTTC
CDR3aa: CASSYAGVGYGYTF

j_gene: TRBJ2-1
d_gene: -
abundance: -
v_gene: TRBV5-1
len: 15
CDR3nt: TGCGCCAGCAGCTTGGATGTCCCCTCCTACAATGAGCAGTTCTTC
CDR3aa: CASSLDVPSYNEQFF

j_gene: TRBJ2-1
d_gene: TRBD2
abundance: -
v_gene: TRBV30
len: 17
CDR3nt: TGTGCCTGGAGTGTACTGGCTAGCGGGCTGACCTACAATGAGCAGTTCTTC
CDR3aa: CAWSVLASGLTYNEQFF

j_gene: TRBJ2-1
d_gene: -
abundance: -
v_gene: TRBV28
len: 12
CDR3nt: TGTGCCAGCAGTGAATGGTACAATGAGCAGTTCTTC
CDR3aa: CASSEWYNEQFF

j_gene: TRBJ2-2
d_gene: TRBD2
abundance: -
v_gene: TRBV4-2
len: 16
CDR3nt: TGTGCCAGCAGCCAAGGTAGCGGGAGGAACACCGGGGAGCTGTTTTTT
CDR3aa: CASSQGSGRNTGELFF

j_gene: TRBJ2-3
d_gene: -
abundance: -
v_gene: TRBV5-1
len: 11
CDR3nt: TGCGCCAGCAGCGTCCAAGATACGCAGTATTTT
CDR3aa: CASSVQDTQYF

j_gene: TRBJ2-7
d_gene: -
abundance: once
v_gene: TRBV28
len: 16
CDR3nt: TGTGCCAGCAGTCTGGGCGGTGGGGATGCCTCCTACGAGCAGTACTTC
CDR3aa: CASSLGGGDASYEQYF